This T cell receptor beta chain comes out of a study of T cells in Graves' hyperthyroidism and ophthalmopathy. Overall study findings and caveats: Appearing also in blood were most of the thyroid clonotypes expanded above 0.001. Model output signaled ophthalmopathy a median around 5.9 months ahead of onset.

Only a few counts were recorded for this clonotype. Its specificity is not known. RNA transcripts gave rise to amplified TCR beta CDR3 regions. First-round RT-PCR with HTBI primers amplified the TCR CDR3 region. TCRdb itself ran the multiplex PCR reads through MiXCR, one entry per CDR3 protein. The data contain about 840,000 distinct CDR3 sequences, approximately 40% of them singletons. There are 13 residues in the CDR3. Losses at the gene ends were 8 bases for V and 1 base for J; bases not matched to a gene: 4. CDR1 and CDR2 from the germline V gene are SGHTA and FQGNSA. The chain carries TRBV7-2 and TRBJ2-5, with TRBD1 matching 7 bases. Sequences were obtained from blood. The receptor comes from a young man with Graves' hyperthyroidism. CDR3 residues: CASGRQGQETQYF. The CDR3 DNA sequence: TGTGCCAGCGGCAGACAGGGCCAAGAGACCCAGTACTTC. Using reference TRBV7-2 and TRBJ2-5 for the parts outside the CDR3, the full variable domain is GAGVSQSPSNKVTEKGKDVELRCDPISGHTALYWYRQSLGQGLEFLIYFQGNSAPDKSGLPSDRFSAERTGGSVSTLTIQRTQQEDSAVYLCASGRQGQETQYFGPGTRLLVL.